This entry is about one TCR beta chain. Its cognate antigen is unknown. Doses given second, at about 4 or about 12 weeks, were pooled. Here immunoSEQ multiplex PCR was the method, and the copy in TCRdb shows in-frame clones only, minus some. Among tens of thousands of clones, roughly 90% were seen once, and the ten largest hold 6.5% to 8.5%. V dropped 0 bases and J dropped 5 bases, with 7 bases sitting between them. The CDR3 covers 13 residues. Germline V gene data show CDR1 as MNHEY and CDR2 as SMNVEV (reference sequence). The sample originates from a study of T cell responses to AZD1222 COVID-19 vaccine. Regarding the study as a whole: The study found vaccine-associated CD4 TCRs spanning spike, dominant at 160-218 and 743-854. Repertoires were obtained only post-peak T cell response.

The chain joins TRBV27 to TRBJ1-1; D unclear. The sequence derives from an adult who received the AZD1222 COVID-19 vaccine. Specimen: peripheral blood, collected 28 days after the second AZD1222 dose. CDR3 sequence: CASSLSAPTEAFF. CDR3 DNA sequence: TGTGCCAGCAGTTTATCGGCTCCAACTGAAGCTTTCTTT.